Below are 15 T cell receptor beta chains sequenced from a single sample in a study of cytomegalovirus exposure and HLA in healthy donors. Primers for the PCR totalled 60 Vbeta and 13 Jbeta. Repertoires were generated with immunoSEQ multiplex PCR, while TCRdb's copy carries only in-frame clones and drops some. The sample lists some 130,000 clones; about 66% were seen once. The specimen sequenced was PBMCs. Every receptor here comes from a human donor in good health.

The chain is built from TRBV7-9 and TRBJ2-4, with no clear D. CDR3 size: 13 residues. From germline, CDR1 is SEHNR and CDR2 FQNEAQ (reference sequence). V gave up 2 bases and J gave up 11 bases, with 13 bases separating them. The CDR3, as DNA: TGTGCCAGCAGCTTAACCGGGTCCAGAGTTCAGTACTTC. Protein: CASSLTGSRVQYF. The full variable domain, its missing parts supplied by reference TRBV7-9 and TRBJ2-4, is DTGVSQNPRHKITKRGQNVTFRCDPISEHNRLYWYRQTLGQGPEFLTYFQNEAQLEKSRLLSDRFSAERPKGSFSTLEIQRTEQGDSAMYLCASSLTGSRVQYFGAGTRLSVL.

V and J are TRBV13 and TRBJ1-1; D may be TRBD1 (5 bases). This CDR3 comprises 13 residues. The ends were cut back, 5 bases at V and 6 bases at J, with 13 bases in the middle. The V gene's germline CDR1 is PRHDT and CDR2 FYEKMQ (reference sequence). The CDR3 DNA follows: TGTGCCAGCAGCCTACGTGCGGGGGCTGAAGCTTTCTTT. It yields the protein CASSLRAGAEAFF.

The V and J genes are TRBV4-1 and TRBJ1-1, with D maybe TRBD1 (6 bases). The CDR3 consists of 16 residues. With 3 bases removed from V and 1 base from J, the gap between germline ends came to 15 bases. Germline CDR1 MGHRA, CDR2 YSYEKL. The CDR3 nucleotides are TGCGCCAGCAGCCAGGGGAATCCGGGACAGAACACTGAAGCTTTCTTT. Residues: CASSQGNPGQNTEAFF.

J is TRBJ1-2 and V is TRBV29-1; a weak D match, TRBD1 (5 bases). This CDR3 region has 13 residues. Per the germline V gene, CDR1 is SQVTM and CDR2 is ANQGSEA. The V end was cut by 6 bases, the J end by 3 bases, with 14 bases between. The CDR3 sequence: CSVSQGGDYGYTF. The CDR3, as DNA: TGCAGCGTGTCTCAGGGAGGGGACTATGGCTACACCTTC.

This sequence joins TRBV4-1 and TRBJ2-4, with D possibly matching TRBD2 (6 bases). This CDR3 has 16 amino acids. The V gene's germline CDR1 is MGHRA and CDR2 YSYEKL. The ends were cut back, 4 bases at V and 2 bases at J, with 15 bases in the middle. The CDR3 coding sequence is TGCGCCAGCAGCCCTTTGCTGCGGGAAACCAAAAACATTCAGTACTTC. Translated, it gives CASSPLLRETKNIQYF.

The chain is built from TRBV7-9 and TRBJ2-7; possibly TRBD2 for D (5 bases). Trimming left V 7 bases short and J 0 bases short, with 7 bases between. Per the germline V gene, CDR1 is SEHNR and CDR2 is FQNEAQ (reference sequence). CDR3 size: 12 residues. CDR3 amino acids: CASTGNSYEQYF. The CDR3 DNA reads as TGTGCCAGCACGGGGAACTCCTACGAGCAGTACTTC.

V is TRBV6-6 and J is TRBJ2-7; 9 bases match TRBD1. J gave up 5 bases and V 3 bases, and 8 bases lay outside the gene matches. Germline loops: CDR1 MNHNY, CDR2 SVGAGI (reference sequence). This CDR3 comprises 15 residues. CDR3 sequence reads: CASSYSGTGFDEQYF. The CDR3 bases are TGTGCCAGCAGTTATTCCGGGACAGGGTTCGACGAGCAGTACTTC.

J is TRBJ2-1 and V is TRBV4-3; D gene uncertain. Trimming left V 4 bases short and J 8 bases short, with 21 bases between. Germline V gene sequence: CDR1 LGHNA, CDR2 YSLEER. The CDR3 covers 16 residues. DNA for the CDR3: TGCGCCAGCAGCCCCCGATCGGTAGGAGAAGTCGATGAGCAGTTCTTC. Translated, it gives CASSPRSVGEVDEQFF.

The chain uses TRBV11-2 and TRBJ2-2, with D uncertain. Germline CDR1 SGHAT, CDR2 FQNNGV. Trimming stripped 1 base from V and 3 bases from J, with 6 bases between. The CDR3 totals 14 residues. CDR3 sequence reads: CASSLVPDTGELFF. The CDR3, as DNA: TGTGCCAGCAGCTTAGTCCCTGACACCGGGGAGCTGTTTTTT.

This clone came up a few times. V usage is TRBV11-3 and J usage is TRBJ2-5; D uncertain. Germline values: CDR1 SGHNT, CDR2 YENEEA. The CDR3 runs to 15 residues. V lost 5 bases to trimming and J lost 3 bases, with 16 bases between them. CDR3 DNA sequence: TGTGCCAGCAGCCCAGGCTTAGAGTCCGAAGAGACCCAGTACTTC. It translates to CASSPGLESEETQYF.

V is TRBV11-3 and J is TRBJ2-1, with 7 bases matching TRBD1. The J segment lost 2 bases and the V segment lost 3 bases, leaving 4 bases of the junction unmatched. Germline-derived CDR1 and CDR2 are SGHNT and YENEEA. There are 15 residues in the CDR3. The CDR3 protein is CASSLRQGPYNEQFF. CDR3 coding DNA: TGTGCCAGCAGCTTGCGACAGGGCCCCTACAATGAGCAGTTCTTC. Full variable domain (rest looked up from reference TRBV11-3 and TRBJ2-1): EAGVVQSPRYKIIEKKQPVAFWCNPISGHNTLYWYLQNLGQGPELLIRYENEEAVDDSQLPKDRFSAERLKGVDSTLKIQPAELGDSAVYLCASSLRQGPYNEQFFGPGTRLTVL.

This chain joins TRBV4-2 and TRBJ1-1, with D possibly matching TRBD1 (5 bases). The germline V and J ends were trimmed by 0 bases and 0 bases, with 11 bases remaining between them. CDR1 and CDR2 (germline): LGHNA, YNFKEQ. The length of the CDR3 is 16 residues. CDR3 region: CASSQDSDSLNTEAFF. The CDR3 nucleotides are TGTGCCAGCAGCCAAGATAGTGACAGCCTGAACACTGAAGCTTTCTTT.

The chain employs TRBV11-2 and TRBJ2-3, with D unresolved. CDR3 length equals 15 residues. CDR1 is SGHAT, CDR2 FQNNGV, per germline. V was shortened by 0 bases and J by 3 bases, with 10 bases between the two germline ends. The CDR3 nucleotides read TGTGCCAGCAGCTTAGATTTTCGGCGGACAGATACGCAGTATTTT. This sequence encodes CASSLDFRRTDTQYF.

The chain links TRBV15 to TRBJ2-1; the D gene is possibly TRBD2 (6 bases). V was clipped by 4 bases and J by 3 bases, with 13 bases between them. The CDR3 totals 15 residues. Germline V CDR1 and CDR2: LNHNV, YYDKDF (reference sequence). CDR3 in amino acids: CATSNFTGDYNEQFF. CDR3 DNA sequence: TGTGCCACCAGCAACTTTACGGGGGACTACAATGAGCAGTTCTTC.

The chain carries TRBV2 and TRBJ2-1; D is possibly TRBD2 (6 bases). Germline CDR1 SNHLY, CDR2 FYNNEI. CDR3 length: 13 residues. Trimming took off 4 bases at V and 7 bases at J, with 11 bases between the two ends. CDR3 bases: TGTGCCAGCAGTGGGGGGACTCCAAATGAGCAGTTCTTC. This translates into CASSGGTPNEQFF.